A single sample gave rise to the 27 T cell receptor beta chains below, sequenced in a study of shared clonotypes between healthy human individuals. Method: immunoSEQ multiplex PCR; TCRdb's copy keeps in-frame clones and lacks some. Among some 480,000 clones, 79% were seen once, and the ten largest hold roughly 12%. Input material: PBMCs. Receptors were obtained from a woman aged 35 to 49 in good health. Some clones in this sample may be carry-over from other donors' samples.

The rearrangement joins TRBV7-9 to TRBJ1-2; D is undetermined. Germline V gives CDR1 SEHNR, CDR2 FQNEAQ (reference sequence). There are 14 residues in the CDR3. CDR3 DNA sequence: TGTGCATTAACTTCATCCGGGATGAACTATGGCTACACCTTC. Translated, it gives CALTSSGMNYGYTF. Full variable domain (outside the CDR3, taken from reference TRBV7-9 and TRBJ1-2): DTGVSQNPRHKITKRGQNVTFRCDPISEHNRLYWYRQTLGQGPEFLTYFQNEAQLEKSRLLSDRFSAERPKGSFSTLEIQRTEQGDSAMYLCALTSSGMNYGYTFGSGTRLTVV.

V and J are TRBV5-4 and TRBJ2-5; possible D gene TRBD2, 5 bases. The CDR3 sequence is 14 residues long. V was clipped by 4 bases and J by 2 bases, with 12 bases between them. Germline CDR1 and CDR2: SGHNT and YYREEE (reference sequence). CDR3 protein: CASSPRGRQETQYF. The CDR3 DNA sequence: TGTGCCAGCAGCCCCAGAGGGAGACAAGAGACCCAGTACTTC.

V and J are TRBV7-3 and TRBJ2-5; a weak D match, TRBD2 (5 bases). V shed 5 bases and J shed 3 bases, with 10 bases lying between them. Germline loops: CDR1 SGHTA, CDR2 FQGTGA. CDR3 length: 13 residues. Here the CDR3 DNA reads TGTGCCAGCAGCCCCAACGGGGAAGAGACCCAGTACTTC. As protein: CASSPNGEETQYF. The full variable domain, in which reference TRBV7-3 and TRBJ2-5 provide the parts outside the CDR3, is GAGVSQTPSNKVTEKGKYVELRCDPISGHTALYWYRQSLGQGPEFLIYFQGTGAADDSGLPNDRFFAVRPEGSVSTLKIQRTERGDSAVYLCASSPNGEETQYFGPGTRLLVL.

With respect to this clone: A much more abundant neighbour one base away suggests this may be a read error. The CDR3 DNA follows: TGTGCCAGCAGCTTAGCGGGGGACTACAATGAGCAGTTCTTC. Translating gives CASSLAGDYNEQFF. V is TRBV7-8 and J is TRBJ2-1; D is tentatively TRBD1 or TRBD2 (5 bases each). The CDR3 loop spans 14 amino acids. The germline V gene has CDR1 SGHVS and CDR2 FQNEAQ. V was shortened by 0 bases and J by 3 bases, with 6 bases between the two germline ends.

This chain links TRBV11-3 with TRBJ1-3; no reliable D call. This CDR3 region has 13 residues. V was clipped by 3 bases and J by 2 bases, with 5 bases between them. CDR1 and CDR2 (germline): SGHNT, YENEEA. This chain's CDR3 is CASSLFPGNTIYF. The CDR3, as DNA: TGTGCCAGCAGCTTGTTCCCTGGAAACACCATATATTTT.

The rearrangement uses TRBV5-6 and TRBJ2-4, with D perhaps TRBD1 (6 bases). CDR3 length: 13 residues. Per germline, CDR1 SGHDT and CDR2 YYEEEE. Deletions cut 3 bases from V and 7 bases from J, with 11 bases between. In DNA, the CDR3 is TGTGCCAGCAGCTGGGCAGGGGAGAACATTCAGTACTTC. Its protein is CASSWAGENIQYF.

The chain has TRBV7-2 and TRBJ1-3; no definite D call. Germline values: CDR1 SGHTA, CDR2 FQGNSA. The V gene lost 5 bases and the J gene lost 2 bases, with 16 bases spanning the gap. This CDR3 is 16 amino acids long. The CDR3 is CASSPSSGYAGNTIYF. The CDR3 DNA sequence: TGTGCCAGCAGCCCATCCTCGGGGTACGCTGGAAACACCATATATTTT. Variable domain in full (rest from reference TRBV7-2 and TRBJ1-3): GAGVSQSPSNKVTEKGKDVELRCDPISGHTALYWYRQSLGQGLEFLIYFQGNSAPDKSGLPSDRFSAERTGGSVSTLTIQRTQQEDSAVYLCASSPSSGYAGNTIYFGEGSWLTVV.

The V gene is TRBV7-7, the J gene TRBJ2-5; D remains unclear. The CDR3 sequence is 13 residues long. Between the trimmed V and J ends, which lost 2 bases and 1 base, there was a span of 5 bases. Looked up from germline, CDR1 is SSHAT and CDR2 is FNYEAQ (reference sequence). The CDR3 coding sequence is TGTGCCAGCAGCTTAAATCTCCAAGAGACCCAGTACTTC. It specifies CASSLNLQETQYF. Full variable domain (outside the CDR3, taken from reference TRBV7-7 and TRBJ2-5): GAGVSQSPRYKVTKRGQDVTLRCDPISSHATLYWYQQALGQGPEFLTYFNYEAQPDKSGLPSDRFSAERPEGSISTLTIQRTEQRDSAMYRCASSLNLQETQYFGPGTRLLVL.

In this sample, this clone turned up once. Other DNA sequences in this sample translate to the same CDR3. This chain joins TRBV2 and TRBJ2-7, with no clear D. Germline V gene lookup returns CDR1 SNHLY and CDR2 FYNNEI. The CDR3 is 13 amino acids. Trimming removed 6 bases at V and 7 bases at J, with 16 bases between. CDR3 coding DNA: TGTGCCAGCAGCGAACTCAGGTCTGAGGAGCAGTACTTC. Its protein is CASSELRSEEQYF. Full variable domain (missing parts from reference TRBV2 and TRBJ2-7): EPEVTQTPSHQVTQMGQEVILRCVPISNHLYFYWYRQILGQKVEFLVSFYNNEISEKSEIFDDQFSVERPDGSNFTLKIRSTKLEDSAMYFCASSELRSEEQYFGPGTRLTVT.

The genes are TRBV7-9 and TRBJ2-1, with TRBD2 matching 7 bases. V shed 3 bases and J 4 bases; nucleotides not matched to a gene: 3. Germline V lookup: CDR1 SEHNR, CDR2 FQNEAQ (reference sequence). The length of the CDR3 is 14 residues. CDR3 amino acids: CASSFSGAYNEQFF. The CDR3 DNA is TGTGCCAGCAGCTTCAGCGGGGCGTACAATGAGCAGTTCTTC.

This clone was seen a handful of times. V usage is TRBV30 and J usage is TRBJ1-4, with D hard to call. This CDR3 is 15 amino acids long. Between the trimmed V and J ends, which lost 0 bases and 0 bases, there was a span of 8 bases. Germline V lookup: CDR1 GTSNPN, CDR2 SVGIG (reference sequence). CDR3 in DNA: TGTGCCTGGAGTGTAGGCAGCACAACTAATGAAAAACTGTTTTTT. Translation: CAWSVGSTTNEKLFF.

The rearrangement uses TRBV28 and TRBJ2-2; tentative D call: TRBD1 (6 bases). Trimming removed 1 base from V and 7 bases from J, with 19 bases in between. Germline CDR1 reads MDHEN; CDR2 reads SYDVKM. The CDR3 extends over 17 amino acids. CDR3 loop: CASSLSFGAGAGGELFF. The CDR3 bases are TGTGCCAGCAGTTTATCCTTCGGTGCAGGGGCGGGCGGGGAGCTGTTTTTT.

As regards this clone: At one of its ends the junction is not consistent with the germline gene, which may arise from a read error. The chain has TRBV18 and TRBJ2-5; 10 positions match TRBD1. The DNA end is a closer match to TRBJ2-7, so the J assignment may be wrong. The CDR3 runs to 14 residues. Germline assignment: CDR1 KGHSH and CDR2 LQKENI. Written as DNA, the CDR3 is TGTGCCAGCCCACCAACCGGGACAGGGGACGAGCAGTACTTC. Translating gives CASPPTGTGDEQYF.

V and J are TRBV27 and TRBJ1-6; 7 bases fit TRBD1. CDR1 and CDR2 from the germline V gene are MNHEY and SMNVEV (reference sequence). Trimming cost V 5 bases and J 10 bases; bases outside gene matches: 14. This CDR3 has 16 amino acids. CDR3 nucleotides: TGTGCCAGCAGTGATTACAGGGGAATAAGGGGCTCACCCCTCCACTTT. Translated: CASSDYRGIRGSPLHF.

This clone was picked up many times. The chain is built from TRBV5-6 and TRBJ1-1; D is unresolved. Germline V lookup: CDR1 SGHDT, CDR2 YYEEEE. V dropped 0 bases and J dropped 10 bases, with 13 bases sitting between them. The CDR3 runs 13 residues. CDR3 region: CASSLGPGRVAFF. CDR3 bases: TGTGCCAGCAGCTTGGGACCCGGACGTGTAGCTTTCTTT. The entire variable domain, with the rest obtained from reference TRBV5-6 and TRBJ1-1, is as follows: DAGVTQSPTHLIKTRGQQVTLRCSPKSGHDTVSWYQQALGQGPQFIFQYYEEEERQRGNFPDRFSGHQFPNYSSELNVNALLLGDSALYLCASSLGPGRVAFFGQGTRLTVV.

The CDR3 loop reads CASSPRSLSYEQYF. In DNA form, the CDR3 reads TGCGCCAGCAGCCCCCGGTCCCTTTCCTACGAGCAGTACTTC. This chain connects TRBV4-1 to TRBJ2-7; no clear D. Looked up from germline, CDR1 is MGHRA and CDR2 is YSYEKL. With 4 bases removed from V and 1 base from J, the gap between germline ends came to 11 bases. The CDR3 totals 14 residues.

The CDR3 sequence is CSVTGSSANYGYTF. CDR3 nucleotide sequence: TGCAGCGTAACAGGGAGTTCGGCTAACTATGGCTACACCTTC. This chain links TRBV29-1 with TRBJ1-2; perhaps TRBD1 as D (6 bases). Trimming removed 6 bases at V and 0 bases at J, with 14 bases between. Germline V lookup: CDR1 SQVTM, CDR2 ANQGSEA. This CDR3 region has 14 residues.

The chain has TRBV7-9 and TRBJ1-3; possible D gene TRBD1, 6 bases. Trimming shortened V by 5 bases and J by 3 bases, and 11 bases separated the two germline ends. In germline, CDR1 is SEHNR, CDR2 FQNEAQ (reference sequence). The CDR3 runs to 14 residues. DNA for the CDR3: TGTGCCAGCAGCCGAGGGGGGCTTGGAAACACCATATATTTT. Its translation is CASSRGGLGNTIYF.

The chain uses TRBV28 and TRBJ1-3; TRBD1 might be the D (6 bases). V lost 4 bases, J lost 3 bases, and 13 bases lay in between. This CDR3 region has 15 residues. From germline, CDR1 is MDHEN and CDR2 SYDVKM. The CDR3 DNA sequence: TGTGCCAGCAGTTCCTGGACAGCCATTGGAAACACCATATATTTT. Its protein is CASSSWTAIGNTIYF.

This rearrangement joins TRBV5-1 to TRBJ2-5; no reliable D call. The germline gives CDR1 SGHRS, CDR2 YFSETQ. The CDR3 length is 13 residues. The V end was cut by 5 bases, the J end by 1 base, with 9 bases between. The CDR3 loop is CASRVVGQETQYF. In DNA, the CDR3 is TGCGCCAGCAGAGTGGTCGGCCAAGAGACCCAGTACTTC. Combining the CDR3 with reference TRBV5-1 and TRBJ2-5 gives the whole variable domain KAGVTQTPRYLIKTRGQQVTLSCSPISGHRSVSWYQQTPGQGLQFLFEYFSETQRNKGNFPGRFSGRQFSNSRSEMNVSTLELGDSALYLCASRVVGQETQYFGPGTRLLVL.

The chain couples TRBV9 to TRBJ1-4, with 11 bases aligning to TRBD1. The V gene's germline CDR1 is SGDLS and CDR2 YYNGEE. V lost 2 bases and J lost 7; bases outside the gene matches: 4. The length of the CDR3 is 15 residues. CDR3 DNA sequence: TGTGCCAGCAGCGTCGGGACAGGGGGGCGTGAAAAACTGTTTTTT. Translating gives CASSVGTGGREKLFF.

The CDR3 reads CASSQSQGYEQYF. CDR3 coding DNA: TGTGCCAGCAGCCAATCGCAGGGGTACGAGCAGTACTTC. The genes are TRBV14 and TRBJ2-7, with a tentative D call TRBD1 (6 bases). The CDR3 contains 13 residues. Germline V CDR1 and CDR2: SGHDN, FVKESK. Between the trimmed V and J ends, which lost 2 bases and 4 bases, there was a span of 9 bases.

This clone was seen only a few times. The V and J genes are TRBV7-2 and TRBJ2-1, with 8 bases lining up with TRBD2. The CDR3 is 16 residues long. Per germline, CDR1 SGHTA and CDR2 FQGNSA. J was trimmed by 4 bases and V by 2 bases; bases with no gene match: 7. The CDR3 DNA reads as TGTGCCAGCAGCTTATCAGCTAGCGGGCCTTACAATGAGCAGTTCTTC. Its protein is CASSLSASGPYNEQFF.

This rearrangement joins TRBV6-5 to TRBJ2-6; D call uncertain. This CDR3 has 15 amino acids. CDR1 and CDR2 from the germline V gene are MNHEY and SVGAGI. V lost 8 bases and J 0 bases, leaving 11 bases between the germline ends. The chain's CDR3 is CASAQEASGANVLTF. CDR3 in DNA: TGTGCCAGCGCCCAAGAGGCCTCTGGGGCCAACGTCCTGACTTTC.

The genes are TRBV4-1 and TRBJ1-3; D remains ambiguous. Trimming shortened V by 1 base and J by 0 bases, and 10 bases separated the two germline ends. Germline values: CDR1 MGHRA, CDR2 YSYEKL. The CDR3 runs to 16 residues. The CDR3 DNA follows: TGCGCCAGCAGCCAAGTCTCGATCGACTCTGGAAACACCATATATTTT. Its protein product is CASSQVSIDSGNTIYF.

V gene TRBV5-1 combines with J gene TRBJ2-2, with D possibly being TRBD1 or TRBD2 (5 bases each). The CDR3 runs to 15 residues. The V end was cut by 4 bases, the J end by 0 bases, with 10 bases between. Germline V gives CDR1 SGHRS, CDR2 YFSETQ. CDR3 protein: CASSVGTANTGELFF. The CDR3 DNA reads TGCGCCAGCAGCGTCGGGACCGCGAACACCGGGGAGCTGTTTTTT.

Concerning this clone: The same CDR3 can be traced to other DNA sequences in this sample. The chain carries TRBV11-2 and TRBJ2-3, with D maybe TRBD1 (6 bases). V was clipped by 0 bases and J by 1 base, with 14 bases between them. This CDR3 has 17 amino acids. Germline CDR1 is SGHAT and CDR2 is FQNNGV. The CDR3 nucleotides read TGTGCCAGCAGCTTAGATCCCAGGGGAAGGGGCACAGATACGCAGTATTTT. Translation gives CASSLDPRGRGTDTQYF.